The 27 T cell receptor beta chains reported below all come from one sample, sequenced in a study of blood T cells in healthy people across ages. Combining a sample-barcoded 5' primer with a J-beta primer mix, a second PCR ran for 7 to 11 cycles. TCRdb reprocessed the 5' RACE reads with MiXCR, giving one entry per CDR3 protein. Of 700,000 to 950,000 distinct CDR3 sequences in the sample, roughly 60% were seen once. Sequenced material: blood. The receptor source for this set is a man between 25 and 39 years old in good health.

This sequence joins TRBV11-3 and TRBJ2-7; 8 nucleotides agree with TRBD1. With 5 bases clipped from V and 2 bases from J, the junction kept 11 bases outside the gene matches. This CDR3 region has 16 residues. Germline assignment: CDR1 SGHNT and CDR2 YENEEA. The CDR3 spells CASSPSRQGPTYEQYF. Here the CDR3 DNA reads TGTGCCAGCAGCCCATCGAGACAGGGGCCGACCTACGAGCAGTACTTC.

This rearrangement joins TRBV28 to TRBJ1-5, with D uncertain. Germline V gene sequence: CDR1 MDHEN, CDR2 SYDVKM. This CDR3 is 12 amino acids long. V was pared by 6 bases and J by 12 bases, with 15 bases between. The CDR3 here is CASSTASYRQHF. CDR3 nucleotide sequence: TGTGCCAGCAGCACCGCGAGTTATCGCCAGCATTTT. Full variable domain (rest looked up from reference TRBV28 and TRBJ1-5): DVKVTQSSRYLVKRTGEKVFLECVQDMDHENMFWYRQDPGLGLRLIYFSYDVKMKEKGDIPEGYSVSREKKERFSLILESASTNQTSMYLCASSTASYRQHFGDGTRLSIL.

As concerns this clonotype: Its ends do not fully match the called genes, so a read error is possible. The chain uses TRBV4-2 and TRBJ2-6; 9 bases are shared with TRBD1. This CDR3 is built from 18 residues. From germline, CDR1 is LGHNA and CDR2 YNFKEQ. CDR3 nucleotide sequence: TGTGCCAGCAGCCAACAGGGACAGGGACTCCCTGGGGCCAACGCCCTGACTTTC. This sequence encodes CASSQQGQGLPGANALTF.

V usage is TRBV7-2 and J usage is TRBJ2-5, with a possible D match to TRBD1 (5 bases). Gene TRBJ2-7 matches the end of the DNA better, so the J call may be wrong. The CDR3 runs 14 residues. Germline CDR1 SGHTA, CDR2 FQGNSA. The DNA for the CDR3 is TGTGCCAGCAGCCCCAGCTGGGGCGACTACGAGCAGTACTTC. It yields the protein CASSPSWGDYEQYF.

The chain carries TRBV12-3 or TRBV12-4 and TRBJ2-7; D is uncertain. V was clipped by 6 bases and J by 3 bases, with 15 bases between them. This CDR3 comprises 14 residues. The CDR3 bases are TGTGCCAGCAGCCCCCTCTTGTATTACTACGAGCAGTACTTC. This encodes CASSPLLYYYEQYF.

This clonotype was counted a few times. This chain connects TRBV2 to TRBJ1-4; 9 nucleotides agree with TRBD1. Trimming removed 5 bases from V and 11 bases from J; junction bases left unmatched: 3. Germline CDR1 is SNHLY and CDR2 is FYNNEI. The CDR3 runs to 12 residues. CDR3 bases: TGTGCCAGCAGTAGGACAGGGGATAAACTGTTTTTT. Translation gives CASSRTGDKLFF.

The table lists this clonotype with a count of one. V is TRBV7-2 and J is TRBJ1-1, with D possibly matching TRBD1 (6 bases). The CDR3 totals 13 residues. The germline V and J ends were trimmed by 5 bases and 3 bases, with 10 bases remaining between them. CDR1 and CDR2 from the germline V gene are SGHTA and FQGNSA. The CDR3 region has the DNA TGTGCCAGCAGCGTGGGGGCGCACACTGAAGCTTTCTTT. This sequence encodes CASSVGAHTEAFF.

The CDR3 bases are TGCAGTGCCGGGACTAGCGGAAGGGGTGGGGCCAACGTCCTGACTTTC. Its protein product is CSAGTSGRGGANVLTF. The rearrangement links TRBV20-1 to TRBJ2-6; TRBD2 matches at 11 bases. The CDR3 totals 16 residues. V was clipped by 6 bases and J by 3 bases; unmatched bases: 7. Germline V gene sequence: CDR1 DFQATT, CDR2 SNEGSKA (reference sequence).

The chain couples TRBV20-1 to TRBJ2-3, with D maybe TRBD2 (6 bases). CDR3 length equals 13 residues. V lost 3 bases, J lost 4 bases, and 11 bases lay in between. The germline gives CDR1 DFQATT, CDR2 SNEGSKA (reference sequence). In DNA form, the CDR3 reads TGCAGTGCTAGCAGCCCGGGGGCAGATACGCAGTATTTT. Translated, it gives CSASSPGADTQYF.

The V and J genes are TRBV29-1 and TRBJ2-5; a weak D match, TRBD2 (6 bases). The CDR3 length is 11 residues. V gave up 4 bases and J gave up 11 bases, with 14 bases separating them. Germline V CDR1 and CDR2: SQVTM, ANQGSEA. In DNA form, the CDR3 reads TGCAGCGTTGGTGCGGGAAATGAGCAGTACTTC. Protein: CSVGAGNEQYF.

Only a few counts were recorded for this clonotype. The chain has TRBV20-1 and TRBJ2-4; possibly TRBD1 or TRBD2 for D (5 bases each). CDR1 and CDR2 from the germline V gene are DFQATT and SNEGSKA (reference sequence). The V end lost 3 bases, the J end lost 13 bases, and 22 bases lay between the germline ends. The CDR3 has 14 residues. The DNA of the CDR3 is TGCAGTGCTAGCCGGACAAGGGACCTTAAGGAGCAGTACTTC. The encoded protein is CSASRTRDLKEQYF.

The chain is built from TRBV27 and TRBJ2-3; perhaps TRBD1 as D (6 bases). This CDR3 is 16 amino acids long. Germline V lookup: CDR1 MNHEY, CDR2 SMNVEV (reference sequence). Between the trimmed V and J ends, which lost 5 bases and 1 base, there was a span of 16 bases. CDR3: CASSIFGTPGTDTQYF. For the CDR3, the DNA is TGTGCCAGCAGTATTTTCGGGACACCAGGCACAGATACGCAGTATTTT.

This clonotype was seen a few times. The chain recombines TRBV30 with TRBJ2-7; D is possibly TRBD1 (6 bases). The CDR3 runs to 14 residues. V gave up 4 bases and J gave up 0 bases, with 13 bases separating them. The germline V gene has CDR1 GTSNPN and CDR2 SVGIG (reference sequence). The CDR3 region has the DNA TGTGCCTGGAACCCGACAGGATTCTCCTACGAGCAGTACTTC. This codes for CAWNPTGFSYEQYF.

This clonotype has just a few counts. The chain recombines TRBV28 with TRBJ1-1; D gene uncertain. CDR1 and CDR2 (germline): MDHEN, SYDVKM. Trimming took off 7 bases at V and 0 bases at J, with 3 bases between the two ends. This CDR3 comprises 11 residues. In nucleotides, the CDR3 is TGTGCCAGCACAATGAACACTGAAGCTTTCTTT. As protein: CASTMNTEAFF. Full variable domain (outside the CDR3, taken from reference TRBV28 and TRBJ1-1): DVKVTQSSRYLVKRTGEKVFLECVQDMDHENMFWYRQDPGLGLRLIYFSYDVKMKEKGDIPEGYSVSREKKERFSLILESASTNQTSMYLCASTMNTEAFFGQGTRLTVV.

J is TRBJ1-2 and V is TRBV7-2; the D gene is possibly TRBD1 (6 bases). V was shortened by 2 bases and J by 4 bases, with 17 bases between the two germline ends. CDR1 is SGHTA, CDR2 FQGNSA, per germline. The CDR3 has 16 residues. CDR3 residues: CASSLFATGNAYGYTF. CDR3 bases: TGTGCCAGCAGCTTATTCGCAACAGGGAATGCCTATGGCTACACCTTC. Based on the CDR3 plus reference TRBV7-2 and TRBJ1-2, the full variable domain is GAGVSQSPSNKVTEKGKDVELRCDPISGHTALYWYRQSLGQGLEFLIYFQGNSAPDKSGLPSDRFSAERTGGSVSTLTIQRTQQEDSAVYLCASSLFATGNAYGYTFGSGTRLTVV.

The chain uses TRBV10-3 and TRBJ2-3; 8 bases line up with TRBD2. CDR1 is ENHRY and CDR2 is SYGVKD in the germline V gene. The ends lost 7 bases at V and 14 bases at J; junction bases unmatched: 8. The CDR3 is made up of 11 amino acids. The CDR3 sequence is CAIMSGRGLYF. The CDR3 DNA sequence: TGTGCCATCATGAGCGGGAGAGGCCTGTATTTT.

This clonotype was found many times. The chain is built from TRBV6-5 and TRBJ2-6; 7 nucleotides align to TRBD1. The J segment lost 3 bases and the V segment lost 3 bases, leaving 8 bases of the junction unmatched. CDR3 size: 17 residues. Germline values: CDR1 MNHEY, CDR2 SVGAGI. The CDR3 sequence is CASSYDHTGVGANVLTF. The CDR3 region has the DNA TGTGCCAGCAGTTATGACCATACAGGGGTTGGGGCCAACGTCCTGACTTTC.

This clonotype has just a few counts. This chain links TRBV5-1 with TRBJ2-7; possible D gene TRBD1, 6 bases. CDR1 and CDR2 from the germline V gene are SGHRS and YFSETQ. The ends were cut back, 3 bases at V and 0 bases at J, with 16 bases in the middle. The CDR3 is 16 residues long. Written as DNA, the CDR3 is TGCGCCAGCAGCTGGGGGCAGACAGGAGGCTCCTACGAGCAGTACTTC. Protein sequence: CASSWGQTGGSYEQYF. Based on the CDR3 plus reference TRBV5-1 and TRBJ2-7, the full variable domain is KAGVTQTPRYLIKTRGQQVTLSCSPISGHRSVSWYQQTPGQGLQFLFEYFSETQRNKGNFPGRFSGRQFSNSRSEMNVSTLELGDSALYLCASSWGQTGGSYEQYFGPGTRLTVT.

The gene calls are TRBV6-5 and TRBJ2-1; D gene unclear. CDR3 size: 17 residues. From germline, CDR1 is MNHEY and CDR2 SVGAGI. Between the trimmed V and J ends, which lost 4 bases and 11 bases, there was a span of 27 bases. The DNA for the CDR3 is TGTGCCAGCAGTTCCCCCCCGGCAAGTGTCTGCGGCGTTAAGCAGTTCTTC. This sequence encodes CASSSPPASVCGVKQFF.

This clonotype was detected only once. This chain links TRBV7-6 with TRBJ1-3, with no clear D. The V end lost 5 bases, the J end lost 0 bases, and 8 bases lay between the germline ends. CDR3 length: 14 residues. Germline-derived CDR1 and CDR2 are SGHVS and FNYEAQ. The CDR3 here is CASSPTISGNTIYF. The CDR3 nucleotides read TGTGCCAGCAGCCCCACCATCTCTGGAAACACCATATATTTT.

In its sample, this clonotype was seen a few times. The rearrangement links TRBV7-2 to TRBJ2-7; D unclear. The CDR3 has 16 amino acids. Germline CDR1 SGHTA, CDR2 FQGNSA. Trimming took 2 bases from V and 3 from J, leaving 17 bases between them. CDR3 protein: CASSLLGDTPYYEQYF. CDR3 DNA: TGTGCCAGCAGCTTACTGGGCGACACCCCTTACTACGAGCAGTACTTC.

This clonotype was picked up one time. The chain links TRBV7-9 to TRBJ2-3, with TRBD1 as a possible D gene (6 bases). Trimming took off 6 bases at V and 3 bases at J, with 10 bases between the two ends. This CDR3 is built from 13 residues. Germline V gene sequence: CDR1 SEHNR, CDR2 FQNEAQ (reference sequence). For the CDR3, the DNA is TGTGCCAGCAGGAAGGACAGAACAGATACGCAGTATTTT. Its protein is CASRKDRTDTQYF. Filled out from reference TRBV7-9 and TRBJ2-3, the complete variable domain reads DTGVSQNPRHKITKRGQNVTFRCDPISEHNRLYWYRQTLGQGPEFLTYFQNEAQLEKSRLLSDRFSAERPKGSFSTLEIQRTEQGDSAMYLCASRKDRTDTQYFGPGTRLTVL.

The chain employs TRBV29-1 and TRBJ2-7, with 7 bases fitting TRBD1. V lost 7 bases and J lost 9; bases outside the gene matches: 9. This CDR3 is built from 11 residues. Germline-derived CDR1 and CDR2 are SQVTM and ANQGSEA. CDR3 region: CSGNRGSGQYF. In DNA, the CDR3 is TGCAGCGGGAACAGGGGAAGCGGGCAGTACTTC.

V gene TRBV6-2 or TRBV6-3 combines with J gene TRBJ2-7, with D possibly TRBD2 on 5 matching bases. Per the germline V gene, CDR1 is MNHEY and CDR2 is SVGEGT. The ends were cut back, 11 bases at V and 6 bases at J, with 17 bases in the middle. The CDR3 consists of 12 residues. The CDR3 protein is CASGGVLSEQYF. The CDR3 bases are TGTGCCTCCGGAGGTGTTCTTAGCGAGCAGTACTTC.

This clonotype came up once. The CDR3 DNA reads TGTGCCAGCAGCTTACGTGTAGGCCTTGGCTATGGCTACACCTTC. This translates into CASSLRVGLGYGYTF. This chain joins TRBV7-9 and TRBJ1-2; no clear D. The CDR3 spans 15 residues. Trimming stripped 2 bases from V and 4 bases from J, with 14 bases between. From germline, CDR1 is SEHNR and CDR2 FQNEAQ (reference sequence).

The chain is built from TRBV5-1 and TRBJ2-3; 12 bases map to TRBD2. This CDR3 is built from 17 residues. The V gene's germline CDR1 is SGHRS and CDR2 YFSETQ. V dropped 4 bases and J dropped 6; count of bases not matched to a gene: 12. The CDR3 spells CASSLDGRTSGIDTQYF. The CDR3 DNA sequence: TGCGCCAGCAGCCTGGATGGACGGACTAGCGGGATTGATACGCAGTATTTT.

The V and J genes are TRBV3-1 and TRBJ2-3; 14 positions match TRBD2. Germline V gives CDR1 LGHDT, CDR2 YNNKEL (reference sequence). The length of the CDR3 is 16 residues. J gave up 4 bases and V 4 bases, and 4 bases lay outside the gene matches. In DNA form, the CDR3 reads TGTGCCAGCAGCCGAGTGACTAGCGGGAGGGCAGATACGCAGTATTTT. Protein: CASSRVTSGRADTQYF.